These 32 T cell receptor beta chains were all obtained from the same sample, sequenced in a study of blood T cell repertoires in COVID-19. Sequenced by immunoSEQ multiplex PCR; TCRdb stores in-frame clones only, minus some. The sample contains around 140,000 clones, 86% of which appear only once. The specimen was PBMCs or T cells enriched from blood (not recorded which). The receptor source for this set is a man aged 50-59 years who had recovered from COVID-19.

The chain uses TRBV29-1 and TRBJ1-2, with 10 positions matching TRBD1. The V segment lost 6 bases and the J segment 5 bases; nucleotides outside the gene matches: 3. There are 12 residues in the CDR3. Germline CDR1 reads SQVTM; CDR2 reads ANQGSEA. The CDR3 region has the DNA TGCAGCGTCGACAGGGGGCAGTATGGCTACACCTTC. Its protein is CSVDRGQYGYTF.

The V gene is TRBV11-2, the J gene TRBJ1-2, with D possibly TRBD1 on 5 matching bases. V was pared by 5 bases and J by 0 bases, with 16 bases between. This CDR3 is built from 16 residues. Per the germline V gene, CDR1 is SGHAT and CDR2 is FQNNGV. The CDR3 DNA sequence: TGTGCCAGCAGCGATCTTGACAGCACCGCTAACTATGGCTACACCTTC. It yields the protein CASSDLDSTANYGYTF. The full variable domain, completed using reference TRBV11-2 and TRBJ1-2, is EAGVAQSPRYKIIEKRQSVAFWCNPISGHATLYWYQQILGQGPKLLIQFQNNGVVDDSQLPKDRFSAERLKGVDSTLKIQPAKLEDSAVYLCASSDLDSTANYGYTFGSGTRLTVV.

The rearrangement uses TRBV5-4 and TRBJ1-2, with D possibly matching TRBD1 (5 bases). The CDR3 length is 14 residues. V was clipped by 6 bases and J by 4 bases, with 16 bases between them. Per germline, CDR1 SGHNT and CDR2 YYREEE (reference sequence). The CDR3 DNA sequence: TGTGCCAGCAACGACTGGGGCGGAGCCTATGGCTACACCTTC. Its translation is CASNDWGGAYGYTF.

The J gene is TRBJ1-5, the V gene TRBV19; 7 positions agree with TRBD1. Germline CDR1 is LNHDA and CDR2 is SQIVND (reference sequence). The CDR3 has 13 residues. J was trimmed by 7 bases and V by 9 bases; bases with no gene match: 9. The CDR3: CASHDRELQPQHF. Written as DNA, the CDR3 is TGTGCCAGCCACGACAGGGAGCTACAGCCCCAGCATTTT.

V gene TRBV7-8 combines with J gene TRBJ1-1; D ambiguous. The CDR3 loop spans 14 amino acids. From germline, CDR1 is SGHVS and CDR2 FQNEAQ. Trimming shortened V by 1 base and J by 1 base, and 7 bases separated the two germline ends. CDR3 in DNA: TGTGCCAGCAGCTTAGTTTATTCGAACACTGAAGCTTTCTTT. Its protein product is CASSLVYSNTEAFF.

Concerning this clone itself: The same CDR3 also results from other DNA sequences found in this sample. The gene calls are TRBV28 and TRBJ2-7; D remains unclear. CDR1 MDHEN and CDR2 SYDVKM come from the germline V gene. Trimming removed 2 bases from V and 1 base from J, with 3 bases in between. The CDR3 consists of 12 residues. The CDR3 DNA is TGTGCCAGCAGTTTACTTTCCTACGAGCAGTACTTC. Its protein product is CASSLLSYEQYF.

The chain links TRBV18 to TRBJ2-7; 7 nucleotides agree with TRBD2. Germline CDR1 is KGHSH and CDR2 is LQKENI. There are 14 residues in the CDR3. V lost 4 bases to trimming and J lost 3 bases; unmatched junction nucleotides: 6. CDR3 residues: CASSLAGALYEQYF. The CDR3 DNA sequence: TGTGCCAGCTCACTTGCGGGAGCTCTCTACGAGCAGTACTTC.

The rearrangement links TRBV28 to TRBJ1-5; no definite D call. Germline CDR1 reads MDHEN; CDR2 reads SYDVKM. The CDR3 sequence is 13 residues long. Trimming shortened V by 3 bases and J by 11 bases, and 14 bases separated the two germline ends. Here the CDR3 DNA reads TGTGCCAGCAGTTTTAGGGAGGCCGAAGCCCAGCATTTT. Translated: CASSFREAEAQHF.

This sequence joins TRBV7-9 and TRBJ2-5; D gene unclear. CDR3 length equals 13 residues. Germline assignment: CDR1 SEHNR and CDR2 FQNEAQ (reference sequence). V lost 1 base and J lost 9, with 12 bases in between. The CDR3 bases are TGTGCCAGCAGCTTAGAAGCCCCCGTGGCCCAGTACTTC. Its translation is CASSLEAPVAQYF. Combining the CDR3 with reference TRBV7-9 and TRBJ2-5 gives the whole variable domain DTGVSQNPRHKITKRGQNVTFRCDPISEHNRLYWYRQTLGQGPEFLTYFQNEAQLEKSRLLSDRFSAERPKGSFSTLEIQRTEQGDSAMYLCASSLEAPVAQYFGPGTRLLVL.

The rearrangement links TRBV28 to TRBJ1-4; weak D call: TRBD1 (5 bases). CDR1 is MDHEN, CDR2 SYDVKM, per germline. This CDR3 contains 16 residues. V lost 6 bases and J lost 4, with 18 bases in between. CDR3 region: CASSSVDSPINEKLFF. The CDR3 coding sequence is TGTGCCAGCAGCTCCGTTGACAGCCCCATTAATGAAAAACTGTTTTTT.

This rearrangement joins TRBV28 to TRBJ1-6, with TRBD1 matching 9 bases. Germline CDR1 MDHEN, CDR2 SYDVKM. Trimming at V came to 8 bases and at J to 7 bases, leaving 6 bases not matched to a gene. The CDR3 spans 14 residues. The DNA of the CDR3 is TGTGCCAGCGGCCCCGGGACAGGGAATTCACCCCTCCACTTT. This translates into CASGPGTGNSPLHF. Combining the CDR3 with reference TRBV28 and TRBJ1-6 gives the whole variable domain DVKVTQSSRYLVKRTGEKVFLECVQDMDHENMFWYRQDPGLGLRLIYFSYDVKMKEKGDIPEGYSVSREKKERFSLILESASTNQTSMYLCASGPGTGNSPLHFGNGTRLTVT.

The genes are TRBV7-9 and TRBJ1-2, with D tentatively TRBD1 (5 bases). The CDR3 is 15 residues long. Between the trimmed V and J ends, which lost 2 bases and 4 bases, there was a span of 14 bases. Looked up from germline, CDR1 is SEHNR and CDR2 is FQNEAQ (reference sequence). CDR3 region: CASSLQGGVGYGYTF. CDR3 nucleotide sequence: TGTGCCAGCAGCTTACAAGGAGGGGTTGGCTATGGCTACACCTTC.

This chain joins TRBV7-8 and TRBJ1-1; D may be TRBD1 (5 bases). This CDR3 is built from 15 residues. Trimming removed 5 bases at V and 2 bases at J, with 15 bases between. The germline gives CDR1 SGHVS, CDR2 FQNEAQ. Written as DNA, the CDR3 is TGTGCCAGCAGCCCGGGGGGGAGCTATAACACTGAAGCTTTCTTT. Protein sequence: CASSPGGSYNTEAFF.

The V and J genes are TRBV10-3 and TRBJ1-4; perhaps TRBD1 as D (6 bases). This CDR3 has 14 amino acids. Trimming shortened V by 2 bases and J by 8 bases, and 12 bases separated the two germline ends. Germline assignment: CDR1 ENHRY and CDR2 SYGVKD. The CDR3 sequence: CAISERQVNEKLFF. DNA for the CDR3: TGTGCCATCAGTGAGAGACAGGTCAACGAAAAACTGTTTTTT.

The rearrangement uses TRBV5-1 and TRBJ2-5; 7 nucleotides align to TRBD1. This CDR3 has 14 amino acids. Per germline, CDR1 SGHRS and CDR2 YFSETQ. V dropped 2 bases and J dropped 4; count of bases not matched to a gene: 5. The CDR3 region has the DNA TGCGCCAGCAGCTTTGAGGGGGCGCGAGAGACCCAGTACTTC. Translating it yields CASSFEGARETQYF.

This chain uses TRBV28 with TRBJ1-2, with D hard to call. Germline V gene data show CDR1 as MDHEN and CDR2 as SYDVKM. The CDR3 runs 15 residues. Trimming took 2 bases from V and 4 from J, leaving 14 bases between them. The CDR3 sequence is CASSLGGASSYGYTF. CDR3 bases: TGTGCCAGCAGTTTAGGAGGAGCCTCTTCCTATGGCTACACCTTC.

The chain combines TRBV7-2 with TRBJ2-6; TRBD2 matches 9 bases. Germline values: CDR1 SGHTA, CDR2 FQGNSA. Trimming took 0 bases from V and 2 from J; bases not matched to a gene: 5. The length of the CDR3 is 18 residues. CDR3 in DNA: TGTGCCAGCAGCTTAGCGCATCTAGCGGGAACTGGGGCCAACGTCCTGACTTTC. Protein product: CASSLAHLAGTGANVLTF.

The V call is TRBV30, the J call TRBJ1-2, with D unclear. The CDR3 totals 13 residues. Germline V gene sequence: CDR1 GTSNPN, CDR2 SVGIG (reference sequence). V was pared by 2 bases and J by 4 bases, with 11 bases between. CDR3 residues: CAWSPAGVYGYTF. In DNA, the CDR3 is TGTGCCTGGAGTCCTGCTGGAGTCTATGGCTACACCTTC.

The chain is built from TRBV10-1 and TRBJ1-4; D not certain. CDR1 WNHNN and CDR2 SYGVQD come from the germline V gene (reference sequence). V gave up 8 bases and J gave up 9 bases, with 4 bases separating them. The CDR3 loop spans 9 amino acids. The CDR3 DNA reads TGCGCCAGCGTCAAAAAACTGTTTTTT. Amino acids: CASVKKLFF.

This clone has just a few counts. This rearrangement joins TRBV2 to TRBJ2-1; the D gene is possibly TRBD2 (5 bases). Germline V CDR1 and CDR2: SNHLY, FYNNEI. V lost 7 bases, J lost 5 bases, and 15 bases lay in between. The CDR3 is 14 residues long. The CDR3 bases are TGTGCCAGCACCAACCGTCTCGGGAACAATGAGCAGTTCTTC. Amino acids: CASTNRLGNNEQFF.

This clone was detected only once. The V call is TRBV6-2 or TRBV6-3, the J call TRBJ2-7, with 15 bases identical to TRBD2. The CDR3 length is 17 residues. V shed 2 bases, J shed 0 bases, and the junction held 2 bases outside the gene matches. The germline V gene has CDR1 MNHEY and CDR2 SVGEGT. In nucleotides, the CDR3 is TGTGCCAGCAGTTACCCGGGACTAGCGGGAGGCTCCTACGAGCAGTACTTC. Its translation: CASSYPGLAGGSYEQYF.

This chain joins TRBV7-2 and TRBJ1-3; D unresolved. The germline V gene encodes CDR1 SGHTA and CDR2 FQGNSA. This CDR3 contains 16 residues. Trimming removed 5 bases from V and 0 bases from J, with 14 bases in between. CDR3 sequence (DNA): TGTGCCAGCAGCCCGTTATTCGTCAGCTCTGGAAACACCATATATTTT. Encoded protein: CASSPLFVSSGNTIYF.

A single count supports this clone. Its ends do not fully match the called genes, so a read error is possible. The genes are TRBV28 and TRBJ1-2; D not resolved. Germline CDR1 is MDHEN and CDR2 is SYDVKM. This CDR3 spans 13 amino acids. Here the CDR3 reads CASSSAGPRPLFF. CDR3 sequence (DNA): TGTGCCAGCAGTTCTGCAGGCCCCCGCCCCCTCTTCTTC.

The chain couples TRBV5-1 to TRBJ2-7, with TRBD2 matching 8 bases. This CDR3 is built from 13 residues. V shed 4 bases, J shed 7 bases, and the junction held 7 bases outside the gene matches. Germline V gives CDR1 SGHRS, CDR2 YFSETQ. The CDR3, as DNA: TGCGCCAGCAGCGTGGACGGGAGGGGGGAGCAGTACTTC. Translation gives CASSVDGRGEQYF.

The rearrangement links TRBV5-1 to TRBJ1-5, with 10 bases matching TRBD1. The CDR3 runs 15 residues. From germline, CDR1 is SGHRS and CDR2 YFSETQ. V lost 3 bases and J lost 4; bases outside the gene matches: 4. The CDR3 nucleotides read TGCGCCAGCAGCTCCGGGACAGGGGATAATCAGCCCCAGCATTTT. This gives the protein CASSSGTGDNQPQHF.

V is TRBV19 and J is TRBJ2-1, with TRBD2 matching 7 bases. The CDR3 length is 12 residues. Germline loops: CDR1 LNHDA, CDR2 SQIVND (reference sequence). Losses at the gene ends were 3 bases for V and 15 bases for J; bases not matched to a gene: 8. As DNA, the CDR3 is TGTGCCAGTAGTATTTTTGCGGGAGATCTGTTCTTC. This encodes CASSIFAGDLFF.

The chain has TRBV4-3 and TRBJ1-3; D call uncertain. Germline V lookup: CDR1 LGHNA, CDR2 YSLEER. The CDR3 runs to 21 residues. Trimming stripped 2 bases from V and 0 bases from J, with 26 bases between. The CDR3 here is CASSQRGAGRHAQYSGNTIYF. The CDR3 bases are TGCGCCAGCAGCCAAAGAGGTGCGGGGAGACACGCTCAGTACTCTGGAAACACCATATATTTT.

CDR3 in amino acids: CASQTGSNTGELFF. The CDR3 DNA sequence: TGCGCCAGCCAAACAGGGTCTAACACCGGGGAGCTGTTTTTT. V usage is TRBV5-1 and J usage is TRBJ2-2; weak D call: TRBD1 (6 bases). V was pared by 7 bases and J by 2 bases, with 12 bases between. This CDR3 has 14 amino acids. Germline CDR1 is SGHRS and CDR2 is YFSETQ.

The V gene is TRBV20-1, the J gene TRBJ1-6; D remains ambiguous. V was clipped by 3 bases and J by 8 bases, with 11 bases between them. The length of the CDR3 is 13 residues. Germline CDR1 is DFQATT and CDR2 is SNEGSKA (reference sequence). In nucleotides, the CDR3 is TGCAGTGCTAGTGGCAGTCTGTATTCACCCCTCCACTTT. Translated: CSASGSLYSPLHF.

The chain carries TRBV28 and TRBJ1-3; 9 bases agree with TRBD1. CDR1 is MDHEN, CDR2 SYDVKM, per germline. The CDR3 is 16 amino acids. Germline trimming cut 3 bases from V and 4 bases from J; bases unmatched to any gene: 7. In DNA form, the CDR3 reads TGTGCCAGCAGTTTCCCGGACAGGGGTGGAGGAAACACCATATATTTT. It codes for CASSFPDRGGGNTIYF.

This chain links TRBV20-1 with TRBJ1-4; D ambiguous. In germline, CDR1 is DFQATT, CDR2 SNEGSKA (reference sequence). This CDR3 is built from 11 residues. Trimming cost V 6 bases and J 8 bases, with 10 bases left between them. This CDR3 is CSATGLEKLFF. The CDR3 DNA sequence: TGCAGTGCCACGGGTTTAGAAAAACTGTTTTTT.

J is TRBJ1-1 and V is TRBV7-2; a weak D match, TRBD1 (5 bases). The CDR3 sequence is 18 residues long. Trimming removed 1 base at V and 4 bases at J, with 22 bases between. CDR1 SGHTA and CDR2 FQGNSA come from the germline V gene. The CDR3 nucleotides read TGTGCCAGCAGCTTAGACGGGTGGCGGGGGAACATCGTCACTGAAGCTTTCTTT. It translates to CASSLDGWRGNIVTEAFF. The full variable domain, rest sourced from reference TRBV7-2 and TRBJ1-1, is GAGVSQSPSNKVTEKGKDVELRCDPISGHTALYWYRQSLGQGLEFLIYFQGNSAPDKSGLPSDRFSAERTGGSVSTLTIQRTQQEDSAVYLCASSLDGWRGNIVTEAFFGQGTRLTVV.